Below are 17 T cell receptor beta chains sequenced from a single sample in a study of early T cells in non-severe SARS-CoV-2 infection. TCRdb itself ran the 5' RACE reads through MiXCR, one entry per CDR3 protein. Of 70,000 or so distinct CDR3 sequences in the sample, about 12% are singletons; the top ten hold 0.95% to 1.5%. Sequencing was carried out using whole blood. The receptor source for this set is an adult who was a healthcare worker with PCR-confirmed SARS-CoV-2 infection or an uninfected control (not recorded which).

This clonotype was seen ten or more times. The V gene is TRBV11-2, the J gene TRBJ1-5; D is unresolved. The CDR3 is 13 residues long. The V gene lost 8 bases and the J gene lost 9 bases, with 17 bases spanning the gap. Germline V lookup: CDR1 SGHAT, CDR2 FQNNGV. This chain's CDR3 is CASSFDLRGPQHF. CDR3 bases: TGTGCCAGCTCCTTCGACCTCCGAGGGCCCCAGCATTTT.

In the case of this clonotype: Just one base apart from a much larger clone, this may be a read error. This chain joins TRBV27 and TRBJ2-3, with a possible D match to TRBD1 (6 bases). The CDR3 extends over 14 amino acids. CDR1 is MNHEY, CDR2 SMNVEV, per germline (reference sequence). V lost 5 bases and J 6 bases, leaving 15 bases between the germline ends. CDR3: CASSGQYLPDTQYF. CDR3 sequence (DNA): TGTGCCAGCAGTGGACAGTACCTGCCGGATACGCAGTATTTT.

This clonotype has at least ten counts. This chain links TRBV27 with TRBJ2-5; possibly TRBD2 for D (6 bases). Deletions cut 3 bases from V and 1 base from J, with 12 bases between. The germline CDR1 and CDR2 sequences are MNHEY and SMNVEV (reference sequence). This CDR3 comprises 15 residues. The CDR3 DNA is TGTGCCAGCAGTTTCACGCGGGAAATCCAAGAGACCCAGTACTTC. It specifies CASSFTREIQETQYF.

This clonotype was detected ten times or more. This chain uses TRBV28 with TRBJ2-3; 8 bases agree with TRBD1. Germline-derived CDR1 and CDR2 are MDHEN and SYDVKM. V shed 3 bases, J shed 2 bases, and the junction held 4 bases outside the gene matches. The CDR3 is 15 amino acids. The CDR3 region is CASSLAQGATDTQYF. CDR3 bases: TGTGCCAGCAGTTTGGCCCAGGGGGCCACAGATACGCAGTATTTT. Based on the CDR3 plus reference TRBV28 and TRBJ2-3, the full variable domain is DVKVTQSSRYLVKRTGEKVFLECVQDMDHENMFWYRQDPGLGLRLIYFSYDVKMKEKGDIPEGYSVSREKKERFSLILESASTNQTSMYLCASSLAQGATDTQYFGPGTRLTVL.

This clonotype was counted at least ten times. V usage is TRBV19 and J usage is TRBJ2-7; 7 bases agree with TRBD2. The CDR3 has 15 amino acids. Trimming at V came to 6 bases and at J to 6 bases, leaving 14 bases not matched to a gene. Germline V lookup: CDR1 LNHDA, CDR2 SQIVND (reference sequence). CDR3 nucleotide sequence: TGTGCCAGTAGAGACGGGACTACCCTTGTCGGCGAGCAGTACTTC. Protein product: CASRDGTTLVGEQYF.

This clonotype came up many times. The genes are TRBV12-3 or TRBV12-4 and TRBJ1-5; no clear D gene. The CDR3 runs to 13 residues. Trimming stripped 6 bases from V and 3 bases from J, with 9 bases between. Here the CDR3 reads CASRGSNNQPQHF. The CDR3 DNA reads TGTGCCAGCAGAGGGAGCAACAATCAGCCCCAGCATTTT.

The rearrangement uses TRBV7-2 and TRBJ2-1; 9 nucleotides match TRBD2. The CDR3 runs 16 residues. Germline V lookup: CDR1 SGHTA, CDR2 FQGNSA. Trimming cost V 5 bases and J 4 bases; bases outside gene matches: 9. CDR3 sequence: CASSTESSGTYNEQFF. The CDR3, as DNA: TGTGCCAGCAGCACAGAATCTAGCGGGACATACAATGAGCAGTTCTTC.

This clonotype was counted at least ten times. This chain joins TRBV6-6 and TRBJ2-4; D possibly uses TRBD1 or TRBD2 (7 bases each). CDR1 and CDR2 (germline): MNHNY, SVGAGI (reference sequence). The CDR3 runs 18 residues. V lost 8 bases, J lost 0 bases, and 23 bases lay in between. This CDR3 is CASHMRGTAGLAKNIQYF. The CDR3 coding sequence is TGTGCCAGCCACATGAGGGGGACAGCGGGGCTAGCCAAAAACATTCAGTACTTC.

At least ten counts were recorded for this clonotype. The J gene is TRBJ1-1, the V gene TRBV4-3; D remains ambiguous. Trimming cost V 0 bases and J 1 base, with 3 bases left between them. Germline V gene sequence: CDR1 LGHNA, CDR2 YSLEER. This CDR3 is 13 amino acids long. Here the CDR3 DNA reads TGCGCCAGCAGCCAAGATAAGAACACTGAAGCTTTCTTT. Its protein is CASSQDKNTEAFF.

This clonotype has a count of ten or more. The chain recombines TRBV29-1 with TRBJ2-1; perhaps TRBD1 as D (6 bases). This CDR3 region has 17 residues. Trimming left V 0 bases short and J 0 bases short, with 15 bases between. CDR1 and CDR2 from the germline V gene are SQVTM and ANQGSEA. In DNA, the CDR3 is TGCAGCGTTGAAGATTGGGGGCAGCCTAGCTCCTACAATGAGCAGTTCTTC. It is translated as CSVEDWGQPSSYNEQFF.

The chain couples TRBV27 to TRBJ1-5; no clear D. Germline CDR1 and CDR2: MNHEY and SMNVEV (reference sequence). CDR3 length: 15 residues. Trimming removed 6 bases at V and 2 bases at J, with 14 bases between. For the CDR3, the DNA is TGTGCCAGCAGCCCAGCGAGTTCCGGCAATCAGCCCCAGCATTTT. Protein sequence: CASSPASSGNQPQHF.

This clonotype was observed at least ten times. V is TRBV7-2 and J is TRBJ1-1; D not resolved. The CDR3 runs to 12 residues. CDR1 is SGHTA and CDR2 is FQGNSA in the germline V gene. The V gene lost 2 bases and the J gene lost 4 bases, with 5 bases spanning the gap. The CDR3 DNA reads TGTGCCAGCAGCTTAAGTCGCACTGAAGCTTTCTTT. Residues: CASSLSRTEAFF.

This clonotype showed up many times. This chain joins TRBV7-8 and TRBJ1-1; 8 bases are a match to TRBD1. The length of the CDR3 is 15 residues. Germline loops: CDR1 SGHVS, CDR2 FQNEAQ. V lost 5 bases, J lost 6 bases, and 11 bases stayed unmatched. DNA of the CDR3: TGTGCCAGCAGCACCCGACAGGGGTTTGGGTCTGAAGCTTTCTTT. Translated, it gives CASSTRQGFGSEAFF.

In its sample, this clonotype was seen many times. CDR3 in DNA: TGTGCCAGCAGTGAAAAAGCGTCCGGGGAGCTGTTTTTT. Its translation: CASSEKASGELFF. The chain recombines TRBV2 with TRBJ2-2; D gene ambiguous. V was clipped by 2 bases and J by 6 bases, with 7 bases between them. CDR1 SNHLY and CDR2 FYNNEI come from the germline V gene. This CDR3 spans 13 amino acids.

Ten or more counts support this clonotype. V is TRBV20-1 and J is TRBJ2-7, with D hard to call. This CDR3 has 12 residues. The V and J ends lost 1 base and 5 bases respectively, with 9 bases between them. Germline CDR1 is DFQATT and CDR2 is SNEGSKA (reference sequence). The CDR3 is CSARGRNHEQYF. The CDR3 DNA sequence: TGCAGTGCTAGAGGTCGTAACCACGAGCAGTACTTC.

This clonotype was observed many times. The chain carries TRBV10-2 and TRBJ1-2; D might be TRBD1 (5 bases). CDR3 size: 12 residues. Per germline, CDR1 WSHSY and CDR2 SAAADI. Between the trimmed V and J ends, which lost 6 bases and 4 bases, there was a span of 9 bases. This CDR3 is CASRTDSYGYTF. CDR3 coding DNA: TGCGCCAGCAGAACCGACAGCTATGGCTACACCTTC.

The table lists this clonotype with many counts. V gene TRBV12-3 or TRBV12-4 combines with J gene TRBJ2-1, with D possibly TRBD2 on 5 matching bases. CDR3 size: 13 residues. V was trimmed by 1 base and J by 8 bases, leaving 9 bases between them. Here the CDR3 reads CASSLGPGDEQFF. CDR3 DNA: TGTGCCAGCAGTTTAGGTCCCGGGGATGAGCAGTTCTTC.